This TCR beta chain was obtained from a study of Ad26.COV2.S vaccination and SARS-CoV-2 variants. Looking at the study overall: The study gave Ad26.COV2.S intramuscularly, once or twice 56 days apart.

TCRdb's table, derived via immunoSEQ multiplex PCR, lists solely in-frame clones and lacks some. Found here are 440,000 or so clones, 90% of them singletons; the top ten hold around 4.5%. The CDR3 is 15 residues long. V was trimmed by 3 bases and J by 4 bases, leaving 14 bases between them. The germline V gene has CDR1 LNHDA and CDR2 SQIVND (reference sequence). Treatment given: some 19 received Ad26.COV2.S at low or high dose, single or two shots; 5 received placebo; per-sample allocation not given. The samples date from day 63 after the first vaccine or placebo injection. Wuhan-strain SARS-CoV-2 spike was expressed by the Ad26 vector that made up the vaccine.

The receptor was derived from a person aged 18-65 years who received the Ad26.COV2.S COVID-19 vaccine or a placebo. This sample comprised peripheral blood, obtained in a trial of Ad26.COV2.S vaccine versus placebo. V usage is TRBV19 and J usage is TRBJ2-3; a weak D match, TRBD1 (5 bases). CDR3 in amino acids: CASSIDLQGPDTQYF. CDR3 nucleotide sequence: TGTGCCAGTAGTATTGACCTTCAGGGCCCAGATACGCAGTATTTT.